This T cell receptor (beta chain) stems from a study of Ad26.COV2.S vaccination and SARS-CoV-2 variants. Across the study: Participant was drawn from the COV1001 Ad26.COV2.S trial arm. Each vaccinee took Ad26.COV2.S intramuscularly, once or twice 56 days apart. Whole-study findings and limits: Breadth and depth estimates from TCRs may understate total T cell responses.

CDR3 length equals 14 residues. In germline, CDR1 is MNHEY, CDR2 SVGAGI. V gave up 2 bases and J gave up 5 bases; unmatched junction bases: 1. Treatment of the sample: 19 received Ad26.COV2.S at low or high dose, single or two shots; about 5 received placebo; per-sample allocation not given. Samples were taken on day 63 after the first vaccine or placebo injection. An Ad26 vector carrying the Wuhan-strain SARS-CoV-2 spike served as the vaccine. Turning to this clone: Its antigen is unknown.

The method was immunoSEQ multiplex PCR; TCRdb's version includes in-frame clones alone and lacks a portion of them. The sample gives 330,000 or so clones, roughly 90% of which show up once; 4.5% to 7% is in the top ten. This rearrangement joins TRBV6-5 to TRBJ1-1, with TRBD1 matching over 11 bases. Sequenced material: peripheral blood, taken in a trial of Ad26.COV2.S vaccine versus placebo. The TCR originated in a person aged 18-65 years who received the Ad26.COV2.S COVID-19 vaccine or a placebo. CDR3 amino acids: CASSYGTGGTEAFF. As DNA, the CDR3 is TGTGCCAGCAGTTACGGGACAGGGGGAACTGAAGCTTTCTTT.